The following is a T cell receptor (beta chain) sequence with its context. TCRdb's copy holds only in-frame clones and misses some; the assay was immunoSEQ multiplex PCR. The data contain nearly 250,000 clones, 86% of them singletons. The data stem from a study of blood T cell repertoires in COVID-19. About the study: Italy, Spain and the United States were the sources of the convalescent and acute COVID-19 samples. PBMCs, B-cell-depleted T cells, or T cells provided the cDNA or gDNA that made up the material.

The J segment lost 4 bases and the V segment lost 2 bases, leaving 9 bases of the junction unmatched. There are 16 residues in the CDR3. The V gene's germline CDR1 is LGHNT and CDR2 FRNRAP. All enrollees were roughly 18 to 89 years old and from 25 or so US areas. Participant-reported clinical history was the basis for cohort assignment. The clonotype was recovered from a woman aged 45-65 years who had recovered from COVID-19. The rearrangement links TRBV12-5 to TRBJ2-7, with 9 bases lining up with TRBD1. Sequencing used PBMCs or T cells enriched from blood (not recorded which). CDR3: CASGLSFVGQGYEQYF. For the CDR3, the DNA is TGTGCTAGTGGTTTGTCATTTGTTGGACAGGGGTACGAGCAGTACTTC.